The rows below give T cell receptor beta chains drawn from one sample of a study of blood T cells in healthy people across ages. From the 5' RACE reads, TCRdb called clonotypes with MiXCR, one entry per CDR3 protein. The top ten clones hold around 13% of a sample with about a million distinct CDR3 sequences, around two fifths of them seen once. The sequencing input was blood. The receptors here all came from a man younger than 30 in good health. CDR3s include the opening cysteine and the closing phenylalanine or tryptophan. A D gene is named only where the DNA matches it firmly. Only part of the rows carry a size: once, few, many, or a class if the clone is expanded.

j_call d_call clone_size v_call cdr3_aa cdr3_nt
TRBJ2-3 NA NA TRBV30 CAWSVGGTDTQYF TGTGCCTGGAGTGTAGGGGGCACAGATACGCAGTATTTT
TRBJ1-1 TRBD1 few TRBV12-3/TRBV12-4 CASKRQGVSTEAFF TGTGCCAGCAAGAGACAGGGGGTATCCACTGAAGCTTTCTTT
TRBJ2-1 TRBD2 few TRBV7-9 CASSGLAGGTSYNEQFF TGTGCCAGCTCGGGACTAGCGGGGGGAACTTCCTACAATGAGCAGTTCTTC
TRBJ2-5 NA NA TRBV6-6 CASRPWGRQETQYF TGTGCCAGCCGGCCTTGGGGCCGACAAGAGACCCAGTACTTC
TRBJ1-5 NA NA TRBV2 CASSEFSSNQPQHF TGTGCCAGCAGTGAGTTCAGTAGCAATCAGCCCCAGCATTTT
TRBJ2-1 TRBD1 NA TRBV4-3 CASSQDLTGTGDDEQFF TGCGCCAGCAGCCAAGACCTCACCGGGACAGGGGACGATGAGCAGTTCTTC
TRBJ1-1 NA NA TRBV5-1 CASSSVGAEAFF TGCGCCAGCAGCAGTGTAGGAGCTGAAGCTTTCTTT
TRBJ1-2 NA NA TRBV12-3/TRBV12-4 CASSFGPNPGYTF TGTGCCAGCAGTTTCGGGCCGAATCCTGGCTACACCTTC
TRBJ2-3 TRBD1 NA TRBV24-1 CATSDLTPGQGRGDTQYF TGTGCCACCAGTGATTTGACCCCTGGACAGGGTAGGGGGGATACGCAGTATTTT
TRBJ2-4 TRBD1 NA TRBV29-1 CSVEPGGIQNIQYF TGCAGCGTTGAACCAGGGGGAATCCAAAACATTCAGTACTTC
TRBJ2-1 TRBD2 NA TRBV24-1 CATSDRVAGKGSYNEQFF TGTGCCACCAGTGACAGGGTAGCGGGGAAAGGTTCCTACAATGAGCAGTTCTTC
TRBJ2-3 TRBD1 NA TRBV20-1 CSASGTGGTDTQYF TGCAGTGCTAGTGGGACAGGAGGCACAGATACGCAGTATTTT
TRBJ1-1 TRBD1 NA TRBV9 CASSLGQGRAEAFF TGTGCCAGCAGCTTGGGACAGGGTCGGGCTGAAGCTTTCTTT
TRBJ1-2 NA NA TRBV7-8 CASSLVAALNYGYTF TGTGCCAGCAGCTTAGTGGCAGCACTCAACTATGGCTACACCTTC
TRBJ2-1 TRBD2 few TRBV6-1 CASSQLGLAGGRPNEQFF TGTGCCAGCAGTCAACTGGGACTAGCGGGGGGCCGACCCAATGAGCAGTTCTTC
TRBJ1-4 NA few TRBV20-1 CSARGRGGYEKLFF TGCAGTGCCCGAGGGAGGGGAGGATATGAAAAACTGTTTTTT
TRBJ2-2 TRBD1 few TRBV28 CASRQQGLRELFF TGTGCCAGCAGACAACAGGGGCTCCGGGAGCTGTTTTTT
TRBJ1-2 NA NA TRBV7-2 CASSPRQVLGYGYTF TGTGCCAGCAGCCCCCGACAGGTTCTAGGATATGGCTACACCTTC
TRBJ1-2 NA NA TRBV20-1 CSLRQPGNSYYGYTF TGCTCCCTACGTCAACCAGGGAACTCCTACTATGGCTACACCTTC
TRBJ2-7 TRBD1 few TRBV20-1 CSALGQAIYEQYF TGCAGTGCTTTAGGACAGGCAATCTACGAGCAGTACTTC
TRBJ1-3 NA NA TRBV30 CAWKSDGNTIYF TGTGCCTGGAAGTCTGACGGAAACACCATATATTTT
TRBJ1-5 NA few TRBV4-3 CASSQEWGASNQPQHF TGCGCCAGCAGCCAAGAATGGGGGGCAAGCAATCAGCCCCAGCATTTT
TRBJ1-6 NA NA TRBV3-1 CASSPDSYPPLHF TGTGCCAGCAGCCCCGACAGCTATCCACCCCTCCACTTT
TRBJ2-1 NA once TRBV29-1 CSVNDQRRFNEQFF TGCAGCGTTAATGACCAAAGACGTTTCAATGAGCAGTTCTTC
TRBJ2-1 TRBD2 few TRBV7-2 CASSSPGGVTYNEQFF TGTGCCAGCAGCTCTCCGGGGGGGGTTACCTACAATGAGCAGTTCTTC
TRBJ2-3 NA few TRBV14 CASSQELASDTQYF TGTGCCAGCAGCCAAGAACTAGCTTCAGATACGCAGTATTTT
TRBJ2-3 NA NA TRBV7-2 CASSLTETRDTQYF TGTGCCAGCAGCTTGACCGAAACACGGGATACGCAGTATTTT
TRBJ2-1 TRBD2 NA TRBV5-1 CASSFTGGSQETQFF TGCGCCAGCAGCTTTACGGGGGGATCCCAAGAGACCCAGTTCTTC
TRBJ1-1 NA few TRBV20-1 CSARGAPAEMNTEAFF TGCAGTGCTAGAGGTGCCCCAGCCGAAATGAACACTGAAGCTTTCTTT
TRBJ2-7 NA few TRBV4-2 CASSQALRGDNEQYF TGTGCCAGCAGCCAAGCGTTGCGGGGTGACAATGAGCAGTACTTC
TRBJ2-5 NA NA TRBV7-2 CASSFGPSETQYF TGTGCCAGCAGCTTTGGACCCTCAGAGACCCAGTACTTC
TRBJ2-7 NA NA TRBV25-1 CASSEGGPHTYNEQYF TGTGCCAGCAGTGAAGGAGGTCCGCATACGTACAATGAGCAGTACTTC
TRBJ2-3 NA once TRBV12-3/TRBV12-4 CASSLATKGEDAQYF TGTGCCAGCAGTTTAGCGACCAAAGGAGAAGATGCGCAGTATTTT
TRBJ1-4 NA NA TRBV7-9 CASEGGEKLFF TGTGCCTCCGAGGGAGGTGAAAAACTGTTTTTT
TRBJ2-7 TRBD2 many TRBV20-1 CSARDWVSGRNEQYF TGCAGTGCTAGAGATTGGGTTAGCGGGCGGAATGAGCAGTACTTC
TRBJ1-1 NA many TRBV5-1 CASSRDTTNTEAFF TGCGCCAGCAGCCGGGACACTACAAACACTGAAGCTTTCTTT
TRBJ1-5 NA few TRBV28 CASSFGEINQPQHF TGTGCCAGCAGTTTCGGGGAGATCAATCAGCCCCAGCATTTT
TRBJ1-2 TRBD1 few TRBV20-1 CSADPPTGDTYGYTF TGCAGTGCCGACCCCCCGACAGGGGATACCTATGGCTACACCTTC
TRBJ2-7 TRBD1 many TRBV7-2 CASSPDRDYEQYF TGTGCCAGCAGTCCGGACAGGGATTACGAGCAGTACTTC
TRBJ2-7 NA NA TRBV6-5 CASSYSAQGRNEQYF TGTGCCAGCAGTTACTCGGCCCAGGGGAGGAATGAGCAGTACTTC
TRBJ1-2 NA NA TRBV4-2 CASSPKTDGLYTF TGTGCCAGCAGCCCTAAGACGGACGGCCTCTACACCTTC
TRBJ2-3 TRBD2 NA TRBV7-8 CASSPQRLAGVSGTDTQYF TGTGCCAGCAGCCCACAGCGGCTAGCGGGGGTTTCAGGCACAGATACGCAGTATTTT
TRBJ2-3 TRBD2 NA TRBV12-3/TRBV12-4 CASSLGLGDDTQYF TGTGCCAGCAGCCTTGGACTAGGTGACGATACGCAGTATTTT
TRBJ1-2 NA few TRBV7-2 CASSFAGLYGYTF TGTGCCAGCAGCTTCGCGGGGCTCTATGGCTACACCTTC
TRBJ2-7 NA once TRBV12-5 CASGDMQYF TGTGCTAGTGGGGATATGCAGTACTTC
TRBJ2-3 NA few TRBV4-2 CASSPYAGSRITDTQYF TGTGCCAGCAGCCCATACGCAGGATCCCGGATCACAGATACGCAGTATTTT
TRBJ2-7 NA NA TRBV11-2 CASSVIRGTYEQYF TGTGCCAGCAGCGTAATTCGCGGAACCTACGAGCAGTACTTC
TRBJ2-5 NA few TRBV29-1 CSVLEATTRWGTQYF TGCAGCGTGTTAGAAGCGACTACTCGATGGGGGACCCAGTACTTC
TRBJ1-2 NA many TRBV20-1 CSARDIGGDGYTF TGCAGTGCTAGAGATATAGGGGGTGATGGCTACACCTTC
TRBJ1-5 NA once TRBV6-5 CVSSSGRNNQPQHF TGTGTCAGCAGTTCGGGACGGAACAATCAGCCCCAGCATTTT
TRBJ2-4 NA NA TRBV28 CASSLDKNIQYF TGTGCCAGCAGTCTCGACAAAAACATTCAGTACTTC
TRBJ2-2 NA NA TRBV5-1 CASSLEQGGTGELFF TGCGCCAGCAGCTTGGAACAGGGTGGAACCGGGGAGCTGTTTTTT
TRBJ2-3 NA few TRBV10-3 CAISEGWGADTQYF TGTGCCATCAGTGAGGGTTGGGGTGCAGATACGCAGTATTTT
TRBJ2-6 NA NA TRBV6-5 CASSYSLAGANVLTF TGTGCCAGCAGTTACTCTTTGGCTGGGGCCAACGTCCTGACTTTC
TRBJ1-1 NA NA TRBV6-1 CASTRPGTRANTEAFF TGTGCCAGCACTCGTCCCGGGACAAGGGCGAACACTGAAGCTTTCTTT